This TCR beta chain originates from a study of technical replicates of blood from a few donors. Germline V gives CDR1 LNHDA, CDR2 SQIVND (reference sequence). Losses at the gene ends were 6 bases for V and 0 bases for J; bases not matched to a gene: 8. The CDR3 covers 16 residues. Measured with immunoSEQ multiplex PCR; TCRdb has only the in-frame clones, and not every one. The data show about 83,000 clones, with just under 95% seen just once and about 0.26% held by the top ten. This clonotype was obtained from a human donor in good health. The rearrangement joins TRBV19 to TRBJ1-2; 9 nucleotides line up with TRBD1. The sequencing sample was made of T cells isolated from PBMCs. The DNA of the CDR3 is TGTGCCAGTAGAGGACAGGGGATATATACTAACTATGGCTACACCTTC. Translating gives CASRGQGIYTNYGYTF.